This T cell receptor beta chain was recovered during a study of cytomegalovirus exposure and HLA in healthy donors. This CDR3 spans 13 amino acids. Germline CDR1 is MNHNS and CDR2 is SASEGT. J was trimmed by 6 bases and V by 6 bases; bases with no gene match: 5. PCR used 60 Vbeta primers and 13 Jbeta primers. The protocol was immunoSEQ multiplex PCR, while the TCRdb copy is restricted to in-frame clones and leaves out a portion. The data contain more than 150,000 clones, roughly 80% of them singletons. General study points: Most subjects' HLA-A and HLA-B alleles were reportedly predicted from TCR beta sequences. Published work reported that the classifier diagnosed cytomegalovirus status with high specificity and sensitivity.

There are a few counts of this clone. What it recognizes is unknown. Sequenced input: PBMCs. The chain is built from TRBV6-1 and TRBJ2-3; 8 positions match TRBD2. This receptor was obtained from a girl aged 5 to 17 in good health and CMV-seropositive. The CDR3 sequence is CASRTSASDTQYF. The CDR3 DNA reads as TGTGCCAGCAGGACTAGCGCATCGGATACGCAGTATTTT.